These 7 T cell receptor beta chains came from one sample sequenced in a study of blood T cells in healthy people across ages. Through a sample-barcoded 5' primer and a J-beta primer mix, a second PCR was run for roughly 6 to 12 cycles. Each CDR3 protein is one row after TCRdb ran MiXCR on the 5' RACE reads. The data contain 550,000 to 750,000 distinct CDR3 sequences, around 21% of them singletons. Sequenced input: blood. These receptors were obtained from a man between 65 and 80 years old in good health.

A few counts support this clonotype. The rearrangement links TRBV2 to TRBJ1-4; D is ambiguous. V lost 5 bases, J lost 0 bases, and 7 bases lay in between. This CDR3 is 14 amino acids long. Per germline, CDR1 SNHLY and CDR2 FYNNEI. The CDR3 DNA is TGTGCCAGCAGTAAGCAGACAACTAATGAAAAACTGTTTTTT. It codes for CASSKQTTNEKLFF.

V usage is TRBV7-9 and J usage is TRBJ1-2, with a tentative D call TRBD1 (6 bases). The CDR3 contains 14 residues. Germline V CDR1 and CDR2: SEHNR, FQNEAQ (reference sequence). Trimming shortened V by 4 bases and J by 8 bases, and 17 bases separated the two germline ends. The CDR3 sequence: CASSSSYDRRGYTF. Here the CDR3 DNA reads TGTGCCAGCAGCTCCAGCTACGACAGGCGCGGCTACACCTTC.

The table lists this clonotype with a few counts. The CDR3 here is CSVGQLFF. The CDR3 coding sequence is TGCAGTGTAGGTCAACTGTTTTTT. The chain recombines TRBV20-1 with TRBJ1-4, with D hard to call. This CDR3 comprises 8 residues. Trimming left V 7 bases short and J 12 bases short, with 6 bases between. The V gene's germline CDR1 is DFQATT and CDR2 SNEGSKA (reference sequence).

J is TRBJ1-4 and V is TRBV20-1; possibly TRBD1 for D (5 bases). This CDR3 is 15 amino acids long. Germline V gives CDR1 DFQATT, CDR2 SNEGSKA (reference sequence). Trimming removed 2 bases at V and 4 bases at J, with 14 bases between. In nucleotides, the CDR3 is TGCAGTGCTAGAAACCCGTCCGACAGTAATGAAAAACTGTTTTTT. Encoded protein: CSARNPSDSNEKLFF.

This clonotype has a handful of counts. Written as DNA, the CDR3 is TGCGCCAGCAGCTTTAACAGGGGCTATGAGCAGTTCTTC. This sequence encodes CASSFNRGYEQFF. This sequence joins TRBV5-1 and TRBJ2-1, with 7 bases identical to TRBD1. With V trimmed by 2 bases and J by 8 bases, 4 bases remained unmatched. CDR1 and CDR2 from the germline V gene are SGHRS and YFSETQ. The CDR3 loop spans 13 amino acids.

The chain uses TRBV7-2 and TRBJ2-1; 11 bases fit TRBD2. Germline CDR1 SGHTA, CDR2 FQGNSA. CDR3 length: 15 amino acids. Trimming removed 5 bases from V and 9 bases from J; junction bases left unmatched: 9. The CDR3 sequence is CASSPTGTSGVEQFF. CDR3 coding DNA: TGTGCCAGCAGCCCTACCGGGACTAGCGGCGTTGAGCAGTTCTTC.

This clonotype was observed a handful of times. The germline gene is not matched at one end of the junction; a read error may be the cause. The chain carries TRBV5-1 and TRBJ2-5, with TRBD2 identical over 11 bases. The J call may be mistaken, given a closer DNA end match to TRBJ2-1. The germline gives CDR1 SGHRS, CDR2 YFSETQ. CDR3 length: 16 amino acids. The CDR3 nucleotides are TGCGCCGGCAGCTTCACTAGCGGGAGAGGGGTAGATGAGCAGTTCTTC. Translation gives CAGSFTSGRGVDEQFF.